This TCR beta chain originates from a study of CD8+ T cells in alopecia areata. The ends were cut back, 8 bases at V and 1 base at J, with 18 bases in the middle. The length of the CDR3 is 15 residues. CDR1 SNHLY and CDR2 FYNNEI come from the germline V gene. Isolated RNA was reverse transcribed into cDNA used as the sequencing template. The repertoire was sequenced with immunoSEQ multiplex PCR; TCRdb's copy has only in-frame clones and lacks some. This sample has thousands of clones, with around 60% found just once. Those with alopecia areata gave lesional scalp punch biopsies and peripheral blood. This clone was detected a few times.

The V gene is TRBV2, the J gene TRBJ2-7; D perhaps matches TRBD2 (6 bases). Specimen: skin, collected at week 0. The sequence derives from a human donor with alopecia areata. CDR3 amino acids: CASRGALAPSYEQYF. CDR3 sequence (DNA): TGTGCCAGCCGTGGGGCACTAGCACCATCCTACGAGCAGTACTTC.